This record looks at one T cell receptor beta chain sequence and its context. With a much larger clone just one base away, this may be a read error. The germline V gene has CDR1 SEHNR and CDR2 FQNEAQ (reference sequence). The CDR3 runs 12 residues. The iRepertoire nested amplicon-rescue multiplex PCR amplified TCR alpha and beta CDR3s from RNA. TCRdb re-derived calls from the multiplex PCR reads in MiXCR, one entry per CDR3 protein. The sample holds about 400,000 distinct CDR3 sequences, about two fifths seen once. This specimen belongs to a study of glioma-infiltrating T cells. The chain joins TRBV7-9 to TRBJ2-7; unclear D gene. The clonotype was recovered from a human donor with low-grade glioma or glioblastoma, undergoing nonglioma brain surgery, or in good health (not recorded which). Sequencing used glioma tissue, nonneoplastic brain tissue, or PBMCs (not recorded which). CDR3 amino acids: CASSLARNEQHF. In DNA, the CDR3 is TGTGCCAGCAGCTTAGCGCGGAACGAGCAGCACTTC.